The TCR beta chain described here comes from a study of read filtering for tumor transcriptome and immune sequencing. Study at large: RNA-seq yielded only 85 to 1273 TCR reads, IR-seq about 4 to 10.27 million.

General study findings and limits: Compared with RNA-seq, IR-seq gave much higher clonotype depth and reliability. Correlation between methods rose after single-read clonotypes were removed.

This library used around 400 ng RNA and molecular barcoded adaptors spanning alpha/delta and beta/gamma chains. A single record per CDR3 protein comes from TCRdb applying MiXCR to the reads. This sample has some 62,000 distinct CDR3 sequences, with 14% found just once. Ten or more counts support this clonotype. Its antigen remains unknown. CDR3 length equals 12 residues. Germline-derived CDR1 and CDR2 are MNHNS and SASEGT. V was pared by 8 bases and J by 5 bases, with 13 bases between. The chain employs TRBV6-1 and TRBJ2-7; D possibly corresponds to TRBD1 (6 bases). Sequencing was carried out using a population of CD138-negative cells sorted from bone marrow. This clonotype originated in a donor at least 40 years old with multiple myeloma. CDR3 DNA sequence: TGTGCCAGCGAACAACAGGGTAACGAGCAGTACTTC. Residues: CASEQQGNEQYF.